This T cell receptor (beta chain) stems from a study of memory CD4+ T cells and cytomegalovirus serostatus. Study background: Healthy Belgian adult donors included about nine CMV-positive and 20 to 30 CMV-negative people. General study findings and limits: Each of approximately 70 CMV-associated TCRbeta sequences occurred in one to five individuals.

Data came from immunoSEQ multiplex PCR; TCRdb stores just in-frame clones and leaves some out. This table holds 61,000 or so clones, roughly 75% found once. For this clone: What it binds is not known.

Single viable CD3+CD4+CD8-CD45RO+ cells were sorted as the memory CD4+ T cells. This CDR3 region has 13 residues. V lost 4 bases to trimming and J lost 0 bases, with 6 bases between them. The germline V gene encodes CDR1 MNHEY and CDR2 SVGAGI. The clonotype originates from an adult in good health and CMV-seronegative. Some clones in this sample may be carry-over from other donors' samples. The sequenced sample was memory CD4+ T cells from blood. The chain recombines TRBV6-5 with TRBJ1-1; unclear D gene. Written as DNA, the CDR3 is TGTGCCAGCAGTTTGCAGATGAACACTGAAGCTTTCTTT. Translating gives CASSLQMNTEAFF.